This T cell receptor (beta chain) was sequenced during a study of identifying expanded T cells in peripheral blood. The CDR3 sequence is 13 residues long. The germline V gene encodes CDR1 SGHAT and CDR2 FQDESV (reference sequence). V lost 5 bases and J 3 bases, leaving 11 bases between the germline ends. This clone has just a few counts. Profiling relied on immunoSEQ multiplex PCR, and the TCRdb table lists in-frame clones only, not all of them. The table lists roughly 100,000 clones, about 91% of them singletons. The source is a person aged 18 to 70 in good health. This chain joins TRBV11-1 and TRBJ2-7; D remains ambiguous. The sequenced sample consisted of blood. CDR3: CASSPPGLYEQYF. The CDR3 DNA reads as TGTGCCAGCAGCCCCCCGGGCCTCTACGAGCAGTACTTC.